This T cell receptor beta chain was profiled in a study of PD-L1 blockade in urothelial cancer. Study-level background: Men with urothelial cancer arising in the bladder made up about 90% of the roughly 29 patients. Analyses were performed on blood at 3 weeks after treatment start (the second dose) and at 6 weeks. Notes on the study in general: Below-median pretreatment blood TCR clonality was a predictor of better survival.

Assay: immunoSEQ multiplex PCR; the TCRdb copy retains only in-frame clones and omits some. The sample records about 32,000 clones, about 89% being singletons. Urothelial carcinoma in patients was locally advanced or metastatic. The V gene end was trimmed by 5 bases and the J gene end by 4 bases; junction bases not matched to a gene: 5. The CDR3 consists of 17 residues. Germline values: CDR1 SGHTA, CDR2 FQGNSA. In the case of this clone: Its antigen is undetermined.

The clonotype originates from a man aged 45 to 65 with urothelial cancer. This chain links TRBV7-2 with TRBJ2-1, with TRBD2 matching 16 bases. The source material was PBMCs, sampled around atezolizumab (anti-PD-L1) treatment. The CDR3 region has the DNA TGTGCCAGCAGCGAGGGACTAGCGGGAGGGTTTTACAATGAGCAGTTCTTC. Its translation is CASSEGLAGGFYNEQFF. Complete variable domain (other parts from reference TRBV7-2 and TRBJ2-1): GAGVSQSPSNKVTEKGKDVELRCDPISGHTALYWYRQSLGQGLEFLIYFQGNSAPDKSGLPSDRFSAERTGGSVSTLTIQRTQQEDSAVYLCASSEGLAGGFYNEQFFGPGTRLTVL.